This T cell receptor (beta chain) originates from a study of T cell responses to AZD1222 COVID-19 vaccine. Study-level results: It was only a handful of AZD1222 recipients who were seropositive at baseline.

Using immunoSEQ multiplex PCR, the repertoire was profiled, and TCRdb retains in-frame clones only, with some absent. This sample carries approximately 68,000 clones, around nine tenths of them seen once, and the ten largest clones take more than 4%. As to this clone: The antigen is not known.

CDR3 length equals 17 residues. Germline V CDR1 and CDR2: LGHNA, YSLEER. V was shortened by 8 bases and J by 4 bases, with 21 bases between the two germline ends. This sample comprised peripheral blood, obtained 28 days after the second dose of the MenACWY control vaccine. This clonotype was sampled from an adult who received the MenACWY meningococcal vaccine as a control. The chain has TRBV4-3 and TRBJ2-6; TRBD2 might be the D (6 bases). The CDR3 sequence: CASGTAGMLLGANVLTF. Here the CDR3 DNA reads TGCGCCAGCGGTACCGCGGGGATGCTTTTGGGGGCCAACGTCCTGACTTTC.